This paragraph covers one T cell receptor beta chain sequence. Its antigen is currently unknown. Other DNA variants within this sample encode the same CDR3. V lost 2 bases and J 7 bases, leaving 9 bases between the germline ends. This CDR3 is 13 amino acids long. The V gene's germline CDR1 is MDHEN and CDR2 SYDVKM. The data are from a study of shared clonotypes between healthy human individuals. General observations from the study: Rarefaction showed sorted-subset sequencing was incomplete despite large depth. Read depth was anticipated to influence clonotype sharing among donors.

Several immunoSEQ plates received, in even portions, the genomic DNA of each subset. Original methodology: ImmunoSEQ junction-only sequences lacked quality scores, so their filtering differed. The data were produced by immunoSEQ multiplex PCR, yet TCRdb's version contains in-frame clones alone and is incomplete. That table gives V, J and clone size, and the DNA gave D and trimming. This sample has 2 million to 3 million clones, with 80% to 95% found just once. This sequence was found in a man aged 18 to 29 in good health. Some clones in this sample may be carry-over from other donors' samples. Sequencing was performed on naive CD4+ T cells from PBMCs. Sample subset: CD45RA+ positively selected. V usage is TRBV28 and J usage is TRBJ1-5; D perhaps matches TRBD1 (5 bases). The CDR3 DNA is TGTGCCAGCAGTTTACCGGGGCGGCAGCCCCAGCATTTT. Protein sequence: CASSLPGRQPQHF. Using reference TRBV28 and TRBJ1-5 for the parts outside the CDR3, the full variable domain is DVKVTQSSRYLVKRTGEKVFLECVQDMDHENMFWYRQDPGLGLRLIYFSYDVKMKEKGDIPEGYSVSREKKERFSLILESASTNQTSMYLCASSLPGRQPQHFGDGTRLSIL.